This T cell receptor (beta chain) was sequenced in a study of early T cells in non-severe SARS-CoV-2 infection (dated by TCRdb to the early 2020s). Some background on the complete study: Because TCR sequencing was done on bulk RNA from unsorted whole blood, the alpha and beta chains could not be paired. Study-wide conclusions, independent of this receptor: VDJdb matching was skewed toward anti-spike CD8 responses and likely underestimated virus-specific expansions, missing private and CD4 specificities.

For this clonotype: The target of this receptor is not known. No base-level quality is on record; no much larger clone is a single base apart.

Set within a cohort of healthcare workers in London, UK, this nested case-control study involved weekly PCR testing of nasopharyngeal swabs along with blood sampling. Healthcare workers were recruited during the week of the UK lockdown, between 23 and 31 March 2020, and followed weekly for up to roughly 15 weeks. The protocol used for the library was 5' RACE. Sequenced using a NextSeq 500. The TCR library protocol attached unique molecular identifiers to individual cDNA molecules to correct for sequencing error and PCR bias. Both TCR alpha and beta chains were sequenced, and tight co-correlation was observed between alpha and beta sequence abundances in each sample. As for the original processing: Decombinator V4 was used to annotate TCR sequences for V gene, J gene and CDR3. TCRs were defined as expanded if a significant change between any two time points was detected under a Poisson model with p below 0.0001. Abundances of TCRs were expressed as counts per million after normalisation to the total number of TCRs sequenced in each sample. TRAV1-2 paired with TRAJ12, TRAJ20 or TRAJ33 defined MAIT TCRs, while TRAV10 paired with TRAJ18 defined iNKT TCRs. VDJdb, accessed on 1 November 2021, was searched for TCRs annotated for CMV, EBV and SARS-CoV-2, and TCRs annotated for more than one antigen were excluded. Through fastp at Q25 and MiXCR, TCRdb rebuilt clones from the public reads, retaining in-frame beta chains. Every entry covers one CDR3 protein and lists the most common genes and DNA from its rows. The V and J calls, along with clone size, are taken from TCRdb and not from the paper's own processing. Within this sample are some 63,000 distinct CDR3 sequences, with 13% of them counted one time only. Approximately 4.8% of the sample is taken by the ten largest.

V is clipped by 6 bases and J by 12 bases, and the sequence between their germline boundaries is 17 bases long. The CDR3 spans 13 residues, from the cysteine through the phenylalanine. Only the CDR3 DNA is retained, 39 bases long and in frame from the first base. CDR1 KGHSH and CDR2 LQKENI were looked up in the germline V gene. The V and J genes are TRBV18 and TRBJ1-4; 6 matching bases give a weak D call of TRBD1. The origin of this receptor is an adult who was a healthcare worker with PCR-confirmed SARS-CoV-2 infection or an uninfected control (not recorded which). Sequencing was done on a sample of whole blood. The nucleotide sequence is TGTGCCAGCTCTCCGACCAGGGGCGAGGAACTGTTTTTT. Its translation is CASSPTRGEELFF.